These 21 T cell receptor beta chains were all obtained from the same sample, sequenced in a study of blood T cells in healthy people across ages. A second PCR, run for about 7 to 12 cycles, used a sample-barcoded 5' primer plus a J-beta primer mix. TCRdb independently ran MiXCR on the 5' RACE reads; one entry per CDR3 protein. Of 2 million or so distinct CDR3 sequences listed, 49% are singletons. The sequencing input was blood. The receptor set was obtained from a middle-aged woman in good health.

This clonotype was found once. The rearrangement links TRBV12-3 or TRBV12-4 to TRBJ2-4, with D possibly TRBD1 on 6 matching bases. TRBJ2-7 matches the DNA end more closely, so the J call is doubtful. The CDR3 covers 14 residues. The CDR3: CASSYTGFSYEQYF. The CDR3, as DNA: TGTGCCAGCAGCTACACAGGGTTCTCCTACGAGCAGTACTTC.

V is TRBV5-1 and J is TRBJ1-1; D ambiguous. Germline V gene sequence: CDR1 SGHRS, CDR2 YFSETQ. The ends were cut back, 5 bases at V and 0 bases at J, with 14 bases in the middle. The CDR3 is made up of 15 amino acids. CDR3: CASRRQASMNTEAFF. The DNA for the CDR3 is TGCGCCAGCAGAAGGCAAGCATCCATGAACACTGAAGCTTTCTTT.

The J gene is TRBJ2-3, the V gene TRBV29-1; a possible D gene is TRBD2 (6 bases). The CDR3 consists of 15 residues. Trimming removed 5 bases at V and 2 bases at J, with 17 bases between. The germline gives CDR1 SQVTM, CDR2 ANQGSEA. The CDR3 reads CSVPPGDFNTDTQYF. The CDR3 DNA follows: TGCAGCGTTCCTCCGGGGGACTTCAACACAGATACGCAGTATTTT.

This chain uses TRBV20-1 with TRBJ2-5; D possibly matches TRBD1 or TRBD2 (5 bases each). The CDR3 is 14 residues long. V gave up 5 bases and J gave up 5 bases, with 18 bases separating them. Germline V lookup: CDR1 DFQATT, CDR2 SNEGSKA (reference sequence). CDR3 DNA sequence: TGCAGTGCTGCCGGGACCAACATCGCCGAGACCCAGTACTTC. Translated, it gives CSAAGTNIAETQYF.

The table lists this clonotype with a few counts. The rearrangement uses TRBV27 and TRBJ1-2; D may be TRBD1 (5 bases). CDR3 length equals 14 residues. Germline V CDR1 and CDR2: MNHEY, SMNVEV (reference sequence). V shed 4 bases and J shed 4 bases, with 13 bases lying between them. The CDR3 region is CASSSLGTPYGYTF. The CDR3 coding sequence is TGTGCCAGCAGTTCTCTCGGGACTCCCTATGGCTACACCTTC.

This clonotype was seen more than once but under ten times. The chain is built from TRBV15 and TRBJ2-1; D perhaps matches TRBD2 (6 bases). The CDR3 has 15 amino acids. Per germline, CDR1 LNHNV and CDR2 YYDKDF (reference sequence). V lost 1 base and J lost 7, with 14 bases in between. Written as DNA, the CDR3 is TGTGCCACCAGCAGAGTCGGGACCAGCGGGAATGAGCAGTTCTTC. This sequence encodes CATSRVGTSGNEQFF.

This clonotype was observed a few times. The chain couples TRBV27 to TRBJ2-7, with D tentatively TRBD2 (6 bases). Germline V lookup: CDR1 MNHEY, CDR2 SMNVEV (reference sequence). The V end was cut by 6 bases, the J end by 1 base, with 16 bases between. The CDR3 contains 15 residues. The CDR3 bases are TGTGCCAGCAGCCGTGGGGCAGGGAGGTCCTACGAGCAGTACTTC. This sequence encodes CASSRGAGRSYEQYF.

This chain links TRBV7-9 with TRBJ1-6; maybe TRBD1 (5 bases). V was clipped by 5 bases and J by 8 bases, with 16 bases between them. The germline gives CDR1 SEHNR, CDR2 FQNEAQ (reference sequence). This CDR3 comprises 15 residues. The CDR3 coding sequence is TGTGCCAGCAGCGGAACTCGGGGGGACTATTCACCCCTCCACTTT. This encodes CASSGTRGDYSPLHF.

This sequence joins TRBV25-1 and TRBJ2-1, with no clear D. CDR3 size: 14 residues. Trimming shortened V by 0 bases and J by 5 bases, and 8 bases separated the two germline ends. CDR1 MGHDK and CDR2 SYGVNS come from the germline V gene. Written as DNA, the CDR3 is TGTGCCAGCAGTGAATACCCTATCCACAATGAGCAGTTCTTC. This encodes CASSEYPIHNEQFF.

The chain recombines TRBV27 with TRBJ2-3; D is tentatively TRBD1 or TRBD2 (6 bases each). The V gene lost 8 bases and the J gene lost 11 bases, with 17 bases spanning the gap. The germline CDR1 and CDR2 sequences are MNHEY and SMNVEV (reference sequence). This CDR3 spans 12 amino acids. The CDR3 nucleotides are TGTGCCAGCGCGGAGGGGGTCCGGGGGCAGTATTTT. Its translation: CASAEGVRGQYF.

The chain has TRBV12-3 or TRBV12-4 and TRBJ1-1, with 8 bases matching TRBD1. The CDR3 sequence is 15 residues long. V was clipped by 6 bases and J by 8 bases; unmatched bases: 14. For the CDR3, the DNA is TGTGCCAGCAGCTCCAGAGAGACAGGGGATTGGGAAGCTTTCTTT. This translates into CASSSRETGDWEAFF.

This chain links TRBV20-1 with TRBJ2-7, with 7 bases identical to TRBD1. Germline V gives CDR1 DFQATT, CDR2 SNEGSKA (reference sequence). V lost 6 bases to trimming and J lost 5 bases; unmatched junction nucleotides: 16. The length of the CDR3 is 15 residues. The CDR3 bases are TGCAGTGCCGCGCCCCCGACAGGGTACAGCCACGAGCAGTACTTC. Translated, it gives CSAAPPTGYSHEQYF.

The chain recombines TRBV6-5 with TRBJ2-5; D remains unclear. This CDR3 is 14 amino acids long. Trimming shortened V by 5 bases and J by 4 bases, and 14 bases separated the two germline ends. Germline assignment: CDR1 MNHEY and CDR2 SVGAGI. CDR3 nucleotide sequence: TGTGCCAGCAGTCGTGGAGCAAGAAGAGAGACCCAGTACTTC. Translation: CASSRGARRETQYF.

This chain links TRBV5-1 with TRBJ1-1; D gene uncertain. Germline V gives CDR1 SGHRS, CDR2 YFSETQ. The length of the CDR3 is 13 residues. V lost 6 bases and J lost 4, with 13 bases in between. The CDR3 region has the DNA TGCGCCAGCAATTTAGATTCCGGCACTGAAGCTTTCTTT. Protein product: CASNLDSGTEAFF.

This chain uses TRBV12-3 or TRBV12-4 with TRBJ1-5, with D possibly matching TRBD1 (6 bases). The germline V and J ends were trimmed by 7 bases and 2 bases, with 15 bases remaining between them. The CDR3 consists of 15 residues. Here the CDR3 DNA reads TGTGCCAGCACCAAGGGAGGGGGTGGCAATCAGCCCCAGCATTTT. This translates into CASTKGGGGNQPQHF.

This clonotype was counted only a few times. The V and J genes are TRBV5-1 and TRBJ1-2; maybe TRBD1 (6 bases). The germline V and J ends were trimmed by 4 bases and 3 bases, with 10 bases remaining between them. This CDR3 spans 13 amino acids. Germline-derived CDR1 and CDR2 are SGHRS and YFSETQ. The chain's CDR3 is CASSGTSHYGYTF. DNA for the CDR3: TGCGCCAGCAGCGGGACATCGCACTATGGCTACACCTTC.

CDR3 residues: CASSRRDRPSRYGYTF. CDR3 in DNA: TGTGCCAGCAGCAGAAGGGACAGGCCCTCAAGATATGGCTACACCTTC. The chain couples TRBV21-1 to TRBJ1-2; the D call TRBD1 from the table was never checked on the DNA. TRBV21-1 is a pseudogene locus. The CDR3 has 16 residues.

The DNA of the CDR3 is TGTGCCAGCAGCTTAGCGCCTCGGGGGCCTCGGGCCAACGTCCTGACTTTC. Translating gives CASSLAPRGPRANVLTF. This sequence joins TRBV7-6 and TRBJ2-6; D possibly uses TRBD1 or TRBD2 (6 bases each). Trimming pared 0 bases from V and 5 bases from J, leaving 14 bases between. The CDR3 totals 17 residues. The germline gives CDR1 SGHVS, CDR2 FNYEAQ. The full variable domain, completed using reference TRBV7-6 and TRBJ2-6, is GAGVSQSPRYKVTKRGQDVALRCDPISGHVSLYWYRQALGQGPEFLTYFNYEAQQDKSGLPNDRFSAERPEGSISTLTIQRTEQRDSAMYRCASSLAPRGPRANVLTFGAGSRLTVL.

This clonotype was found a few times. The CDR3 protein is CASSQGDGLSSYNSPLHF. CDR3 bases: TGTGCCAGCAGCCAAGGGGACGGACTGAGCTCCTATAATTCACCCCTCCACTTT. The chain employs TRBV4-2 and TRBJ1-6; possible D gene TRBD1, 5 bases. The CDR3 is made up of 18 amino acids. The V end lost 1 base, the J end lost 0 bases, and 13 bases lay between the germline ends. From germline, CDR1 is LGHNA and CDR2 YNFKEQ.

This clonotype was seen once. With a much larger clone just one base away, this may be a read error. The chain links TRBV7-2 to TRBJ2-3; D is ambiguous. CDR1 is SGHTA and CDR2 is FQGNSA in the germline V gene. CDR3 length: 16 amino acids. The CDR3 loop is CSSSLTPGSSTDTQYF. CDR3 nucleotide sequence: TGTTCCAGCAGCTTAACCCCTGGGTCGAGCACAGATACGCAGTATTTT.

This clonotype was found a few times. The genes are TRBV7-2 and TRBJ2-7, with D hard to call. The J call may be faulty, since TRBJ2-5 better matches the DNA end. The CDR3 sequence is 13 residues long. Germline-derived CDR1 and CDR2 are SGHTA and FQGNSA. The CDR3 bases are TGTGCCAGCAGCCCCACTCTAAGAGAGACCCAGTACTTC. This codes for CASSPTLRETQYF.